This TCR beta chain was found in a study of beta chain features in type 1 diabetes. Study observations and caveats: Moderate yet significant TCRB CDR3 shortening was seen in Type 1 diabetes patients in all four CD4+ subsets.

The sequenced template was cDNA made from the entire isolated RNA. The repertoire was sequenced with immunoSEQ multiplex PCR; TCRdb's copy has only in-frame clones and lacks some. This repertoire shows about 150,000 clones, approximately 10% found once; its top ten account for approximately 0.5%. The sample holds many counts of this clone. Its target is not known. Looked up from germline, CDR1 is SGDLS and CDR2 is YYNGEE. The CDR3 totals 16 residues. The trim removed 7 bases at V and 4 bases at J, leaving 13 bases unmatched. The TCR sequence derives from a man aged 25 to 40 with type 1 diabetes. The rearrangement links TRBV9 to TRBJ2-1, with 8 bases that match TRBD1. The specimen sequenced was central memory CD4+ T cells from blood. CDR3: CASPGLGDRSYNEQFF. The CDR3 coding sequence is TGTGCCAGCCCTGGATTGGGGGACAGGTCATACAATGAGCAGTTCTTC.